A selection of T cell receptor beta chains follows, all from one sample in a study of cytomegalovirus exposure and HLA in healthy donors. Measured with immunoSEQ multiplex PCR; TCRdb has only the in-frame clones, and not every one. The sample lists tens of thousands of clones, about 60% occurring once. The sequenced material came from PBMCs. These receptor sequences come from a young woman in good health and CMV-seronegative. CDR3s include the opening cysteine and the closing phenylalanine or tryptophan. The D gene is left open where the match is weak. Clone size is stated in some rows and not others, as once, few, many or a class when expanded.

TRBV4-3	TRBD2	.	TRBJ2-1	TGCGCCAGCAGCCCCAGAGGGGGACTAGCGTCTAACAATGAGCAGTTCTTC	CASSPRGGLASNNEQFF
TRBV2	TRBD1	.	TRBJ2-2	TGTGCCAGCAGTGATAGCGGACAGGGATGGACCGGGGAGCTGTTTTTT	CASSDSGQGWTGELFF
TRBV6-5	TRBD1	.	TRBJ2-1	TGTGCCAGCAGTAGGACAGGGAATGAGCAGTTCTTC	CASSRTGNEQFF
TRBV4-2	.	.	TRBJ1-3	TGTGCCAGCAGCCCCGGGGGTGGACGTGGAGGAAACACCATATATTTT	CASSPGGGRGGNTIYF
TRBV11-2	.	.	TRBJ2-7	TGTGCCAGCAGCTTAGTAGCCAAGGCCCACGAGCAGTACTTC	CASSLVAKAHEQYF
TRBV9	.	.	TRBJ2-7	TGTGCCAGCAGCTCCTCCGGGACTCCTATCGACGAGCAGTACTTC	CASSSSGTPIDEQYF
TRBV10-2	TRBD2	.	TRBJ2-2	TGCGCCAGCTTTAGCGGGGCGACCGGGGAGCTGTTTTTT	CASFSGATGELFF
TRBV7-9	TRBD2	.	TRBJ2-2	TGTGCCAGCAGCGCAAGACTAGCGGGAAACACCGGGGAGCTGTTTTTT	CASSARLAGNTGELFF
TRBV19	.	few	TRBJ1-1	TGTGCCAGCCGCAGGGCACTGAGCACTGAAGCTTTCTTT	CASRRALSTEAFF
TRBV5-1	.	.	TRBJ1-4	TGCGCCAGCAGCTTAAACCGGGACATCGAAAAACTGTTTTTT	CASSLNRDIEKLFF
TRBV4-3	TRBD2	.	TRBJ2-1	TGCGCCAGCAGCTTCGGACTAGCGGTAAATGAGCAGTTCTTC	CASSFGLAVNEQFF
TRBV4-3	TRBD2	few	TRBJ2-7	TGCGCCAGCAGCCAAGGCCCTAGCGGTGCCTACGAGCAGTACTTC	CASSQGPSGAYEQYF
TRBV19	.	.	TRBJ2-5	TGTGCCAGTAGTATATCCCACCTTGGGGGGAACCAAGAGACCCAGTACTTC	CASSISHLGGNQETQYF
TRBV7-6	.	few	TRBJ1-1	TGTGCCAGCAGCTTATCTGACAGCCCGAACACTGAAGCTTTCTTT	CASSLSDSPNTEAFF
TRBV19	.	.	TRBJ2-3	TGTGCCAGTAGTATAGCTGGGCACGGTACGCAGTATTTT	CASSIAGHGTQYF
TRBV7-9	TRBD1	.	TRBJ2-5	TGTGCCAGCAGCCCGGGACAGATAACCCAAGAGACCCAGTACTTC	CASSPGQITQETQYF
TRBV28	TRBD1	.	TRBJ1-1	TGTGCCAGCAGCGAACCGACAGGGCGCCCTAGAAATGAAGCTTTCTTT	CASSEPTGRPRNEAFF
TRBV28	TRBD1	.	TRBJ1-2	TGTGCCAGCAGTTCTCTACAGGGGGCAGGCTACACCTTC	CASSSLQGAGYTF
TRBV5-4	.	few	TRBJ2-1	TGTGCCAGCAGCTTGGCCAGGAATGAGCAGTTCTTC	CASSLARNEQFF
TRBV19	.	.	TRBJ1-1	TGTGCCACCAGAAGGGTGGCGGGTGAAGCTTTCTTT	CATRRVAGEAFF
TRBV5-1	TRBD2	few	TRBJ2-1	TGCGCCAGCACCACTAGCGGGGGTCGGTACAATGAGCAGTTCTTC	CASTTSGGRYNEQFF
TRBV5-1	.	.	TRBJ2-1	TGCGCCAGCAGCTTGGCGGGACTTCGCTACAATGAGCAGTTCTTC	CASSLAGLRYNEQFF
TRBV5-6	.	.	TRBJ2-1	TGTGCCAGCAGCCTACAGGTCCAGAGCTCCTACAATGAGCAGTTCTTC	CASSLQVQSSYNEQFF
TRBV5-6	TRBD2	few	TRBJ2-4	TGTGCCAGCAGCCCGGGGACTAGCGGGGGGAGGGACATTCAGTACTTC	CASSPGTSGGRDIQYF
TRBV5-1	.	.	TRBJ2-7	TGCGCCAGCAGCTCCTCTAGCTACGAGCAGTACTTC	CASSSSSYEQYF
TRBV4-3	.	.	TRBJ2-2	TGCGCCAGCAGCCAAGGACGGAGCACCGGGGAGCTGTTTTTT	CASSQGRSTGELFF
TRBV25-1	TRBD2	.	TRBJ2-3	TGTGCCAGCAGAACTAGCGGGAGTGGTACGCAGTATTTT	CASRTSGSGTQYF
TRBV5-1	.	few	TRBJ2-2	TGCGCCAGCAGCAAGGGAGGAGGGAACACCGGGGAGCTGTTTTTT	CASSKGGGNTGELFF
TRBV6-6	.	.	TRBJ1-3	TGTGCCAGCAGAAGGGGTGGTGGAAACACCATATATTTT	CASRRGGGNTIYF
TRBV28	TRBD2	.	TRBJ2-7	TGTGCCAGCAGTTCTCCCGGACTAGCGGGAGATTACGAGCAGTACTTC	CASSSPGLAGDYEQYF
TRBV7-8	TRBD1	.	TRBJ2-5	TGTGCCAGCAGCGGGACAGGACAAGAGACCCAGTACTTC	CASSGTGQETQYF
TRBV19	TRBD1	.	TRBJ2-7	TGTGCCAGTAGCGACCCGGGACAGGGGTTCGACGACGAGCAGTACTTC	CASSDPGQGFDDEQYF
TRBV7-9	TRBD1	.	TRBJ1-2	TGTGCCAGCAGCTTTGGGACAGCTCGGGCTAACTATGGCTACACCTTC	CASSFGTARANYGYTF
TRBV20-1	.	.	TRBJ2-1	TGCACCCCACCGGTAAGCCCCTTCCCACTCTTC	CTPPVSPFPLF
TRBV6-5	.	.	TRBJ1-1	TGTGCCAGCAGACAGGGCCCTGAAGCTTTCTTT	CASRQGPEAFF
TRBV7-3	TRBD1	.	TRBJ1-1	TGTGCCAGCAGCCAGACAGGGGGCCCCTTCACTGAAGCTTTCTTT	CASSQTGGPFTEAFF
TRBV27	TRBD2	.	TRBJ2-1	TGTGCCAGCAGTTTTTACGGGAGGGCCCCGGCCAATGAGCAGTTCTTC	CASSFYGRAPANEQFF
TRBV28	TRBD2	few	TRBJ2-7	TGTGCCAGCAGTGGGACTAGCGAATCCTACGAGCAGTACTTC	CASSGTSESYEQYF
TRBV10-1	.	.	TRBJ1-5	TGCGCCAGCAGTGAAAGGGGTCAGCCCCAGCATTTT	CASSERGQPQHF
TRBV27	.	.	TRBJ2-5	TGTGCCAGCAGGACCTCACTAGCATCAGAGACCCAGTACTTC	CASRTSLASETQYF
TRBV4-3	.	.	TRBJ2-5	TGCGCCAGCAGCCAAGTCGGCGGAGCACAAGAGACCCAGTACTTC	CASSQVGGAQETQYF
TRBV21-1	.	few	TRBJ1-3	TGTGCCAGCAGGGCAGGGCCCCCGCCTGGAAACACCATATATTTT	CASRAGPPPGNTIYF
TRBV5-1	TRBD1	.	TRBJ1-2	TGCGCCAGCAGCTTGGGTAGGGGACAGGGCTACACCTTC	CASSLGRGQGYTF
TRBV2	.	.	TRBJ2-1	TGTGCCAGCAGGACTGAAACAGGCCCGTACAATGAGCAGTTCTTC	CASRTETGPYNEQFF
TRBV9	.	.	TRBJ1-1	TGTGCCAGCAGCGTAGGTCAGGGCACTGAAGCTTTCTTT	CASSVGQGTEAFF
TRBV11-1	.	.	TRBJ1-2	TGTGCCAGCAGCTCAGCACAGGGAGTTAGTGGCTACACCTTC	CASSSAQGVSGYTF
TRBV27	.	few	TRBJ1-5	TGTGCCAGCAGTTCGAATGCACCCCCGGGACATAGTAGCAATCAGCCCCAGCATTTT	CASSSNAPPGHSSNQPQHF
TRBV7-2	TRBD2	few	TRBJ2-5	TGTGCCAGCAGCTTATGGGCGGGGGGGCCTCAGGAGACCCAGTACTTC	CASSLWAGGPQETQYF
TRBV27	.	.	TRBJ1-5	TGTGCCAGCAGTTTAGCGGGGGTGAACAATCAGCCCCAGCATTTT	CASSLAGVNNQPQHF
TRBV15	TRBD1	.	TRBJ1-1	TGTGCCACCAGCAGAGATAGGGGGCTAATCCCCCAGAACACTGAAGCTTTCTTT	CATSRDRGLIPQNTEAFF
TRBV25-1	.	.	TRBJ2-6	TGTGCCAGCAGTGTAACTGGGGCCAACGTCCTGACTTTC	CASSVTGANVLTF
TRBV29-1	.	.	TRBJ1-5	TGCAGCGTTGGACTGAGCGTAGGACAGCCCCAGCATTTT	CSVGLSVGQPQHF
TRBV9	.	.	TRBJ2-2	TGTGCCAGCAGCTCCCTCAGGTACACCGGGGAGCTGTTTTTT	CASSSLRYTGELFF